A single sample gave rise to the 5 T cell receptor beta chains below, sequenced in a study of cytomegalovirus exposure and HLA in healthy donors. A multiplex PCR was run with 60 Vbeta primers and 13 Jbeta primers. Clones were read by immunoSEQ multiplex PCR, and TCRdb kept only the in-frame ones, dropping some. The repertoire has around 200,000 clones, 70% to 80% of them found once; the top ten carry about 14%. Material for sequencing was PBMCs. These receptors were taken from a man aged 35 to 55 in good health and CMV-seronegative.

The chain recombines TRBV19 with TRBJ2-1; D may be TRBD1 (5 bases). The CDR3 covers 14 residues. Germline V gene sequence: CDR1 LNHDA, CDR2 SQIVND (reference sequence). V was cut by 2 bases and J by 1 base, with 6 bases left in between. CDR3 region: CASSIQGSYNEQFF. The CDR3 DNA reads TGTGCCAGTAGTATACAGGGTTCCTACAATGAGCAGTTCTTC.

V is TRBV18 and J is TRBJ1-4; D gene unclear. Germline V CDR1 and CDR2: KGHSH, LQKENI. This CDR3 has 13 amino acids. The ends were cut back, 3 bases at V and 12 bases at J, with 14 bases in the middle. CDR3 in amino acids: CASSPEGRPQLFF. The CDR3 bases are TGTGCCAGCTCACCGGAGGGAAGGCCTCAACTGTTTTTT.

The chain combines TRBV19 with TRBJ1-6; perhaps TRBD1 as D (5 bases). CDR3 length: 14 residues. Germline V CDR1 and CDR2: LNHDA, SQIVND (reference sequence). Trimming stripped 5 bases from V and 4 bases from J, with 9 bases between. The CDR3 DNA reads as TGTGCCAGTAGTGGGTCAGGGTATAATTCACCCCTCCACTTT. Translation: CASSGSGYNSPLHF.

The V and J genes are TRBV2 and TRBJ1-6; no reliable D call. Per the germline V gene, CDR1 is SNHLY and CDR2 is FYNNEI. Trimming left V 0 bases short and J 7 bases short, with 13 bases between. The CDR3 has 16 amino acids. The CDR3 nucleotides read TGTGCCAGCAGTGAAGCGTATCGAACGGGAAATTCACCCCTCCACTTT. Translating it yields CASSEAYRTGNSPLHF.

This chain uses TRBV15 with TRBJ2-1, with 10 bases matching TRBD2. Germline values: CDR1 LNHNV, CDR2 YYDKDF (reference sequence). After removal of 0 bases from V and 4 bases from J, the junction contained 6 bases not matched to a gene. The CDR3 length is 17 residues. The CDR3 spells CATSRDRGTSVYNEQFF. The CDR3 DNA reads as TGTGCCACCAGCAGAGATAGAGGGACTAGCGTATACAATGAGCAGTTCTTC.